These 16 T cell receptor beta chains were all obtained from the same sample, sequenced in a study of blood T cell repertoires in COVID-19. The assay was immunoSEQ multiplex PCR, and TCRdb's table has in-frame clones only and misses some. Of roughly 500,000 clones in the sample, approximately 86% were seen once. Input material: PBMCs or T cells enriched from blood (not recorded which). These receptors came from a woman aged 60 to 75 who had recovered from COVID-19.

Remarks on this clone: In the same sample, other DNA sequences code for this CDR3. The chain couples TRBV9 to TRBJ1-5; TRBD1 might be the D (6 bases). Between the trimmed V and J ends, which lost 0 bases and 0 bases, there was a span of 7 bases. Germline V gene lookup returns CDR1 SGDLS and CDR2 YYNGEE. The CDR3 covers 15 residues. CDR3 DNA sequence: TGTGCCAGCAGCGTAGGGGACAATAGCAATCAGCCCCAGCATTTT. It translates to CASSVGDNSNQPQHF.

The J gene is TRBJ2-5, the V gene TRBV11-2, with 10 positions matching TRBD2. This CDR3 has 14 amino acids. V lost 5 bases to trimming and J lost 3 bases; unmatched junction nucleotides: 3. CDR1 and CDR2 from the germline V gene are SGHAT and FQNNGV. The CDR3 region is CASSVTSGEETQYF. CDR3 DNA: TGTGCCAGCAGCGTCACTAGCGGGGAAGAGACCCAGTACTTC.

V gene TRBV25-1 combines with J gene TRBJ2-1, with 8 bases aligning to TRBD1. The CDR3 runs 16 residues. In germline, CDR1 is MGHDK, CDR2 SYGVNS. With V trimmed by 1 base and J by 6 bases, 8 bases remained unmatched. The CDR3, as DNA: TGTGCCAGCAGTGAATTGAGGACAGGGAACTTCAATGAGCAGTTCTTC. Translating gives CASSELRTGNFNEQFF.

The chain uses TRBV6-5 and TRBJ1-1, with TRBD1 as a possible D gene (6 bases). The germline V and J ends were trimmed by 2 bases and 1 base, with 8 bases remaining between them. There are 14 residues in the CDR3. Germline-derived CDR1 and CDR2 are MNHEY and SVGAGI. The CDR3 reads CASSYQGQNTEAFF. In nucleotides, the CDR3 is TGTGCCAGCAGTTACCAGGGACAGAACACTGAAGCTTTCTTT.

V is TRBV6-5 and J is TRBJ1-1, with D unclear. Germline-derived CDR1 and CDR2 are MNHEY and SVGAGI. V lost 2 bases and J lost 6, with 10 bases in between. The CDR3 totals 13 residues. CDR3 protein: CASSYGTGAEAFF. CDR3 nucleotides: TGTGCCAGCAGTTACGGAACGGGAGCTGAAGCTTTCTTT.

The genes are TRBV5-4 and TRBJ1-2; 8 nucleotides line up with TRBD1. Trimming took 5 bases from V and 4 from J; bases not matched to a gene: 16. Germline lookup yields CDR1 SGHNT and CDR2 YYREEE (reference sequence). The CDR3 is 17 residues long. The CDR3 region is CASSPPGRGREAYGYTF. The CDR3, as DNA: TGTGCCAGCAGTCCTCCCGGCAGGGGGCGAGAAGCCTATGGCTACACCTTC.

The gene calls are TRBV5-5 and TRBJ2-2, with 9 bases matching TRBD2. J was trimmed by 5 bases and V by 3 bases; bases with no gene match: 8. CDR3 size: 16 residues. The germline gives CDR1 SGHKS, CDR2 YYEKEE (reference sequence). CDR3 in DNA: TGTGCCAGCAGCTCTTTCGCGGGGGGGTCAACCGGGGAGCTGTTTTTT. Residues: CASSSFAGGSTGELFF.

This clone was recorded only once. The rearrangement joins TRBV2 to TRBJ1-1, with 8 bases lining up with TRBD1. The CDR3 loop spans 15 amino acids. Germline V gives CDR1 SNHLY, CDR2 FYNNEI. The V gene end was trimmed by 3 bases and the J gene end by 1 base; junction bases not matched to a gene: 4. The CDR3 here is CASSETGVENTEAFF. The DNA of the CDR3 is TGTGCCAGCAGTGAGACAGGGGTCGAGAACACTGAAGCTTTCTTT.

This clone has only one observation. The V gene is TRBV6-1, the J gene TRBJ2-3; D ambiguous. Trimming pared 2 bases from V and 4 bases from J, leaving 10 bases between. The CDR3 is 14 residues long. CDR1 is MNHNS, CDR2 SASEGT, per germline. CDR3: CASSESSPPDTQYF. The CDR3 DNA reads TGTGCCAGCAGTGAATCGAGTCCCCCAGATACGCAGTATTTT.

V and J are TRBV27 and TRBJ2-3; D is perhaps TRBD2 (7 bases). Trimming took 7 bases from V and 2 from J, leaving 10 bases between them. Germline V CDR1 and CDR2: MNHEY, SMNVEV (reference sequence). There are 13 residues in the CDR3. The CDR3 nucleotides are TGTGCCAGCAAGGGGGGGTTCACAGATACGCAGTATTTT. This translates into CASKGGFTDTQYF.

V and J are TRBV3-1 (or the pseudogene TRBV3-2) and TRBJ2-5, with 10 bases lining up with TRBD2. V lost 0 bases and J lost 2; bases outside the gene matches: 3. Germline CDR1 is LGHDT and CDR2 is YNNKEL (reference sequence). CDR3 size: 16 residues. This CDR3 is CASSQEGSGGQETQYF. In nucleotides, the CDR3 is TGTGCCAGCAGCCAAGAGGGTAGCGGGGGGCAAGAGACCCAGTACTTC.

V usage is TRBV19 and J usage is TRBJ1-4; weak D call: TRBD1 (6 bases). The germline V gene encodes CDR1 LNHDA and CDR2 SQIVND (reference sequence). CDR3 length equals 17 residues. The germline V and J ends were trimmed by 5 bases and 3 bases, with 19 bases remaining between them. DNA for the CDR3: TGTGCCAGTAGTCATCGGCGGGAGACAGGATCTAATGAAAAACTGTTTTTT. Translated, it gives CASSHRRETGSNEKLFF.

The rearrangement joins TRBV5-5 to TRBJ1-5; the D is unclear. Trimming pared 1 base from V and 3 bases from J, leaving 11 bases between. This CDR3 has 15 residues. Germline CDR1 SGHKS, CDR2 YYEKEE (reference sequence). As DNA, the CDR3 is TGTGCCAGCAGCTTGAGCGGAGGATCCAATCAGCCCCAGCATTTT. Protein: CASSLSGGSNQPQHF.

With respect to this clone: This may be a read error, as it is one base from a much larger clone. At the DNA level, this CDR3 is encoded by other sequences in the same sample as well. The rearrangement joins TRBV11-2 to TRBJ1-6; perhaps TRBD1 as D (6 bases). This CDR3 is 14 amino acids long. CDR1 SGHAT and CDR2 FQNNGV come from the germline V gene. V lost 4 bases and J 5 bases, leaving 9 bases between the germline ends. Written as DNA, the CDR3 is TGTGCCAGCAGCTCCGACAGGAATAATTCACCCCTCCACTTT. This codes for CASSSDRNNSPLHF.

This chain connects TRBV5-1 to TRBJ2-1, with D uncertain. V shed 5 bases and J shed 5 bases, with 5 bases lying between them. The CDR3 is 11 residues long. Germline CDR1 reads SGHRS; CDR2 reads YFSETQ. The CDR3: CASSPDNEQFF. The DNA of the CDR3 is TGCGCCAGCAGTCCGGACAATGAGCAGTTCTTC.

The rearrangement uses TRBV19 and TRBJ2-4, with D perhaps matching TRBD2 (5 bases). The CDR3 spans 14 residues. The V end lost 4 bases, the J end lost 10 bases, and 17 bases lay between the germline ends. The germline V gene has CDR1 LNHDA and CDR2 SQIVND (reference sequence). In DNA form, the CDR3 reads TGTGCCAGTAGTAGGCTCTCGGGGATTCGGATTCAGTACTTC. Translated, it gives CASSRLSGIRIQYF.